The clone carrying this T cell receptor (beta chain) occurred many times. Antigen unknown. Germline V gene lookup returns CDR1 MNHEY and CDR2 SVGAGI. With V trimmed by 6 bases and J by 6 bases, 6 bases remained unmatched. CDR3 length equals 14 residues. This entry is derived from a study of CD8+CD57+ T cells in acquired aplastic anemia. Study as a whole: Yields of DNA that came from sorted CD4+ and CD8+ cells averaged about 3 ug. Overall study results and limits: Patients and controls were found to share roughly 31 CD8+ CDR3 sequences. Patients and healthy controls showed no significant CD8+ Simpson's diversity difference.

Genomic DNA constituted the template upon which TCR beta VDJ and CDR3 profiling was performed. Via MiXCR, TCRdb re-called the reads, giving one row per CDR3 protein. The sample carries about 160,000 distinct CDR3 sequences, 40% to 60% recorded once. CD8+CD57+ cell expansion had been shown by flow cytometry in patients chosen for sequencing. The receptor comes from a human donor with aplastic anemia. The sample taken for sequencing was sorted CD4+, CD8+, or CD8+CD57+ T cells (not recorded which) from PBMCs. The gene calls are TRBV6-5 and TRBJ1-1; 11 nucleotides line up with TRBD1. CDR3 nucleotide sequence: TGTGCCAGCAGACTAGGACAGGGGGCTCCTGAAGCTTTCTTT. Translated: CASRLGQGAPEAFF.